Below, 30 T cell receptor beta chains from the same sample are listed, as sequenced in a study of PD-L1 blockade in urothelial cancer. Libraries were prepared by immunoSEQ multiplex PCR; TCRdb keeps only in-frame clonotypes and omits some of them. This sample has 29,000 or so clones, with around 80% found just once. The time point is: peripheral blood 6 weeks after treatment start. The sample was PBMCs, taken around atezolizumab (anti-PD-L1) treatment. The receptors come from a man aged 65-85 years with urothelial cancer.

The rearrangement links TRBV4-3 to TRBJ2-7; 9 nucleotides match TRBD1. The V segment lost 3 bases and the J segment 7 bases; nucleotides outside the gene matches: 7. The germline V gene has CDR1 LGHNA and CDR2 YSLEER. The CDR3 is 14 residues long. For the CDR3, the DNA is TGCGCCAGCAGCCAGCTACAGGGGGCGAGGGAGCAGTACTTC. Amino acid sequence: CASSQLQGAREQYF.

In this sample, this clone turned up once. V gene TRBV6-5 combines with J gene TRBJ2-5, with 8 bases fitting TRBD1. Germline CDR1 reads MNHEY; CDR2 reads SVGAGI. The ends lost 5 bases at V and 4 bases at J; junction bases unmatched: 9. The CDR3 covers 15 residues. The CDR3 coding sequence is TGTGCCAGCAGTCGGACAGGGAAGCTTGGAGAGACCCAGTACTTC. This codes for CASSRTGKLGETQYF.

CDR3 nucleotide sequence: TGTGCCAGCAGTGATCTTCGGAGGTCCTACAATGAGCAGTTCTTC. This encodes CASSDLRRSYNEQFF. The chain carries TRBV7-9 and TRBJ2-1, with D perhaps matching TRBD2 (5 bases). The CDR3 has 15 residues. V was pared by 6 bases and J by 1 base, with 13 bases between. The germline V gene encodes CDR1 SEHNR and CDR2 FQNEAQ (reference sequence).

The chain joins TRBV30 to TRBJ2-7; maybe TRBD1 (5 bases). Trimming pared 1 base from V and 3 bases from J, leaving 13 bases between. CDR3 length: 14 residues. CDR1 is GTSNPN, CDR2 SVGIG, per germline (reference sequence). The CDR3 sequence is CAWSGDSHNYEQYF. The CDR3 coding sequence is TGTGCCTGGAGTGGAGACAGCCACAACTACGAGCAGTACTTC.

CDR3 amino acids: CASSLGQGNYGYTF. CDR3 bases: TGTGCCAGTAGTTTGGGACAGGGAAACTATGGCTACACCTTC. V is TRBV19 and J is TRBJ1-2; TRBD1 aligns across 9 bases. The junction had 3 bases not matched to a gene; V was cut back by 5 bases and J by 2 bases. Germline-derived CDR1 and CDR2 are LNHDA and SQIVND (reference sequence). The CDR3 runs to 14 residues. Full variable domain (rest looked up from reference TRBV19 and TRBJ1-2): DGGITQSPKYLFRKEGQNVTLSCEQNLNHDAMYWYRQDPGQGLRLIYYSQIVNDFQKGDIAEGYSVSREKKESFPLTVTSAQKNPTAFYLCASSLGQGNYGYTFGSGTRLTVV.

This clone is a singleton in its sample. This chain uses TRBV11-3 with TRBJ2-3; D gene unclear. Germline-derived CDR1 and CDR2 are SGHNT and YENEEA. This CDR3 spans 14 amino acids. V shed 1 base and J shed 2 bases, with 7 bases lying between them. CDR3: CASSLGVDTDTQYF. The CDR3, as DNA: TGTGCCAGCAGCTTAGGTGTAGACACAGATACGCAGTATTTT.

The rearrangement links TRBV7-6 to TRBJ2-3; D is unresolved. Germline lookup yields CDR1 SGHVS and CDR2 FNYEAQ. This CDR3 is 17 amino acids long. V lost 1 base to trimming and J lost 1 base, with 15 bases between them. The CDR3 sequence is CASSLVELAAGTDTQYF. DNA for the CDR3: TGTGCCAGCAGCTTAGTAGAATTGGCGGCGGGCACAGATACGCAGTATTTT.

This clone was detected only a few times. CDR3 region: CASSALGSSQETQYF. The CDR3 DNA reads as TGTGCCAGCAGCGCGCTGGGCTCCTCCCAAGAGACCCAGTACTTC. The chain joins TRBV7-9 to TRBJ2-5; D gene unclear. Germline-derived CDR1 and CDR2 are SEHNR and FQNEAQ (reference sequence). This CDR3 region has 15 residues. The germline V and J ends were trimmed by 5 bases and 1 base, with 14 bases remaining between them.

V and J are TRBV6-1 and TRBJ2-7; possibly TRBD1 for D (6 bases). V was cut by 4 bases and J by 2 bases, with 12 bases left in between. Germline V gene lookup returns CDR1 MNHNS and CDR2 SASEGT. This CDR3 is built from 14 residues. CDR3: CASSVNRETYEQYF. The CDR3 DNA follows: TGTGCCAGCAGTGTAAACAGGGAAACCTACGAGCAGTACTTC.

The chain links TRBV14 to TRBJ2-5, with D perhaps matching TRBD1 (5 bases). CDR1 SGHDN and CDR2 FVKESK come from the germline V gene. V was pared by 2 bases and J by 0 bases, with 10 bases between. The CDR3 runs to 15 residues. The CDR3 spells CASSQKYRNQETQYF. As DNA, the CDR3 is TGTGCCAGCAGCCAAAAATACAGGAACCAAGAGACCCAGTACTTC.

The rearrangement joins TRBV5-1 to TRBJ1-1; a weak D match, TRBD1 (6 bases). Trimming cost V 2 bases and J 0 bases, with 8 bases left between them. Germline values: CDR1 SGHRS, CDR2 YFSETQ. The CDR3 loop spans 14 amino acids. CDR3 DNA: TGCGCCAGCAGCTTACAGGGCATGAACACTGAAGCTTTCTTT. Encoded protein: CASSLQGMNTEAFF.

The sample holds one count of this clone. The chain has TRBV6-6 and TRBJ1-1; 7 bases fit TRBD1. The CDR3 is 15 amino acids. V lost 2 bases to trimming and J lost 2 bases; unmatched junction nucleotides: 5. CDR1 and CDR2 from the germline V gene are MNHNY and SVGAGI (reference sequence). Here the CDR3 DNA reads TGTGCCAGCAGTTACCCCCGGGACAGAAACACTGAAGCTTTCTTT. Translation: CASSYPRDRNTEAFF.

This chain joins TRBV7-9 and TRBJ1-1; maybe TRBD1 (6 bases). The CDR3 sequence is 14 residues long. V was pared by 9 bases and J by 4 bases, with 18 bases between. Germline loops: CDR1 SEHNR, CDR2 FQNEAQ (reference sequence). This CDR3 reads CASSYRASGTEAFF. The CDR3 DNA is TGTGCCAGTTCTTACAGGGCCAGCGGCACTGAAGCTTTCTTT.

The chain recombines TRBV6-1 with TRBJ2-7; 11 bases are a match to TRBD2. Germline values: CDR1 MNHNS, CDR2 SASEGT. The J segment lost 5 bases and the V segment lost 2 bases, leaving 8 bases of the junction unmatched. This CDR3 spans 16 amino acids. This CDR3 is CASSERPSGRMNEQYF. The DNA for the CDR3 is TGTGCCAGCAGTGAACGACCTAGCGGGAGGATGAACGAGCAGTACTTC.

CDR3 bases: TGTGCCAGCGGTCTCGGTGTCTCCGAGCAGTACTTC. Its protein product is CASGLGVSEQYF. The chain carries TRBV14 and TRBJ2-7, with D unclear. Germline lookup yields CDR1 SGHDN and CDR2 FVKESK. The CDR3 has 12 amino acids. Between the trimmed V and J ends, which lost 8 bases and 6 bases, there was a span of 14 bases.

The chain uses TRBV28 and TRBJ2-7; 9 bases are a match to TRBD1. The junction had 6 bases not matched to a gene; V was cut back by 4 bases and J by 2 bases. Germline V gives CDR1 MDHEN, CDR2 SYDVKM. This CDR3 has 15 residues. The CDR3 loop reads CASSSPGQGTYEQYF. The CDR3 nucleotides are TGTGCCAGCAGTTCTCCGGGACAGGGCACCTACGAGCAGTACTTC.

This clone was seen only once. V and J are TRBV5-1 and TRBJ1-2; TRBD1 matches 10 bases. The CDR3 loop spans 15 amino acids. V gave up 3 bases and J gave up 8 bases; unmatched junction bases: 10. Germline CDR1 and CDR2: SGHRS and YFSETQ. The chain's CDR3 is CASSSRTGGGVGYTF. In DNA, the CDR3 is TGCGCCAGCAGCTCGAGGACAGGGGGTGGCGTAGGCTACACCTTC.

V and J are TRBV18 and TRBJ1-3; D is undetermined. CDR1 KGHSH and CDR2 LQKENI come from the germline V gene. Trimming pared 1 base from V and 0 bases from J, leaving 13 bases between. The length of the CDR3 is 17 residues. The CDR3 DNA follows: TGTGCCAGCTCACCACGGCAGGCCACCGCCTCTGGAAACACCATATATTTT. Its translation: CASSPRQATASGNTIYF.

CDR3 nucleotides: TGTGCCAGCAGCTTAGCGGTAGCAGATACGCAGTATTTT. It codes for CASSLAVADTQYF. The chain carries TRBV7-2 and TRBJ2-3; D uncertain. The CDR3 is made up of 13 amino acids. V gave up 0 bases and J gave up 4 bases, with 5 bases separating them. Germline V lookup: CDR1 SGHTA, CDR2 FQGNSA.

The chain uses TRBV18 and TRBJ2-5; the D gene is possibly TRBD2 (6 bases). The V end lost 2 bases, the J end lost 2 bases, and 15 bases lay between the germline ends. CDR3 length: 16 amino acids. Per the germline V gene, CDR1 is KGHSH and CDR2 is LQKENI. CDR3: CASSPAGNEVQETQYF. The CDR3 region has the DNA TGTGCCAGCTCACCAGCGGGAAATGAGGTACAAGAGACCCAGTACTTC.

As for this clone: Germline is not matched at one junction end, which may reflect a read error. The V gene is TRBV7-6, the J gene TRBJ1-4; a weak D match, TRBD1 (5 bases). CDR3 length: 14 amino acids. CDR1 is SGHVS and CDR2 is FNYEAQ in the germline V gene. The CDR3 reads CASSLGTFNDKLFF. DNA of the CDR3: TGTGCCAGCAGCTTAGGGACATTTAATGATAAACTGTTTTTT.

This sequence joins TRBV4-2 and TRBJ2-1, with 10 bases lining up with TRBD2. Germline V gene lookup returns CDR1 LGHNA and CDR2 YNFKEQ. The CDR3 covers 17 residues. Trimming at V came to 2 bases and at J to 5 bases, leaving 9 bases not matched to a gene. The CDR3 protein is CASSQQNLAGVDNEQFF. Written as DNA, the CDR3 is TGTGCCAGCAGCCAACAAAATCTAGCGGGGGTCGACAATGAGCAGTTCTTC.

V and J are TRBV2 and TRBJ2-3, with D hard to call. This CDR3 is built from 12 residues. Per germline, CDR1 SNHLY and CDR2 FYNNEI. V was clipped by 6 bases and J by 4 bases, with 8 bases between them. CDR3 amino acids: CASRQQADTQYF. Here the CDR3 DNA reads TGTGCCAGCAGGCAGCAGGCAGATACGCAGTATTTT.

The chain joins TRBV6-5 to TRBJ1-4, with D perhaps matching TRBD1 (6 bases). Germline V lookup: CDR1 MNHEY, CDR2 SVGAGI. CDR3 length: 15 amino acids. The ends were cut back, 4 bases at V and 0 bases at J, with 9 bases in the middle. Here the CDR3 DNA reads TGTGCCAGCAGTTTAGACAGGTCAACTAATGAAAAACTGTTTTTT. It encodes CASSLDRSTNEKLFF.

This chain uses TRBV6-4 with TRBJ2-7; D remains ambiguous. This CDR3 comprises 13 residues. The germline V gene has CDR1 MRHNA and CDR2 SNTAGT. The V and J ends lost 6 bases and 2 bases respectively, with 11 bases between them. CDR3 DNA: TGTGCCAGCAGGGGCCAGGATACCTACGAGCAGTACTTC. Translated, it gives CASRGQDTYEQYF.

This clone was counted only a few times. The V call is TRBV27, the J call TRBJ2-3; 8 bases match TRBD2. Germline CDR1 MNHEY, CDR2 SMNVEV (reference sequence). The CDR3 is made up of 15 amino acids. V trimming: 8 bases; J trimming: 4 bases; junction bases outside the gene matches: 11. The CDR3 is CASGHRGGPADTQYF. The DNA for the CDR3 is TGTGCCAGCGGACATCGGGGGGGCCCCGCAGATACGCAGTATTTT.

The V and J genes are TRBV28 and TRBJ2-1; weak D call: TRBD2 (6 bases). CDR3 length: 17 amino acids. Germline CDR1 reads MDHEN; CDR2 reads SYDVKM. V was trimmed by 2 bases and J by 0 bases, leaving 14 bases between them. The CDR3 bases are TGTGCCAGCAGTTTAGTCGGGAGTGCCATCTCCTACAATGAGCAGTTCTTC. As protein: CASSLVGSAISYNEQFF.

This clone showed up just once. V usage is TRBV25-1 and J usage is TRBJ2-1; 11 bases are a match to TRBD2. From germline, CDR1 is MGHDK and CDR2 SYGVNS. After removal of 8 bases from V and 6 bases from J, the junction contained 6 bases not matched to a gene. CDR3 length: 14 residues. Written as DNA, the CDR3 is TGTGCCAGCCGTAGCGGGGGGGCCGGCAATGAGCAGTTCTTC. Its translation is CASRSGGAGNEQFF.

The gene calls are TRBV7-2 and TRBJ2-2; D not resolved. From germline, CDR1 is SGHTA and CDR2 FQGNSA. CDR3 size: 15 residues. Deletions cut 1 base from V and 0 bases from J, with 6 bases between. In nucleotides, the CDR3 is TGTGCCAGCAGCTTAGTTCCTACGAACACCGGGGAGCTGTTTTTT. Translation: CASSLVPTNTGELFF.

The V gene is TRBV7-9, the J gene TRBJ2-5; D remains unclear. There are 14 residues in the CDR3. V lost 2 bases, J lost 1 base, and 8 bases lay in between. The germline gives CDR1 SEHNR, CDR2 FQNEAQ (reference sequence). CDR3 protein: CASSLTGGQETQYF. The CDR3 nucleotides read TGTGCCAGCAGCTTAACTGGCGGCCAAGAGACCCAGTACTTC.